The 32 T cell receptor beta chains presented below share a single source sample, sequenced in a study of blood T cell repertoires in COVID-19. Repertoires were generated with immunoSEQ multiplex PCR, while TCRdb's copy carries only in-frame clones and drops some. Of approximately 100,000 clones listed, roughly nine tenths are singletons. Sequenced: peripheral blood. These receptors came from a man in his sixties with acute or convalescent COVID-19.

This rearrangement joins TRBV9 to TRBJ2-7, with 11 bases identical to TRBD2. Germline values: CDR1 SGDLS, CDR2 YYNGEE. This CDR3 has 15 amino acids. J was trimmed by 4 bases and V by 4 bases; bases with no gene match: 7. CDR3 protein: CASSRTGTSGYEQYF. The CDR3 DNA reads TGTGCCAGCAGCCGAACCGGGACTAGCGGATACGAGCAGTACTTC.

V is TRBV6-5 and J is TRBJ1-2; 7 bases agree with TRBD1. This CDR3 has 13 residues. The V gene's germline CDR1 is MNHEY and CDR2 SVGAGI. V was clipped by 7 bases and J by 7 bases; unmatched bases: 9. The CDR3 loop is CASTWRQGGGYTF. CDR3 sequence (DNA): TGTGCCAGCACCTGGAGACAGGGTGGTGGCTACACCTTC.

The chain has TRBV7-3 and TRBJ1-2; 10 positions match TRBD1. CDR1 SGHTA and CDR2 FQGTGA come from the germline V gene. The CDR3 has 15 amino acids. J gave up 8 bases and V 3 bases, and 9 bases lay outside the gene matches. CDR3 residues: CASSLHGTGELGYTF. Written as DNA, the CDR3 is TGTGCCAGCAGCTTGCACGGGACAGGGGAGTTGGGCTACACCTTC.

This clone showed up just once. This rearrangement joins TRBV30 to TRBJ2-1; possibly TRBD1 for D (5 bases). The CDR3 sequence is 15 residues long. Between the trimmed V and J ends, which lost 1 base and 1 base, there was a span of 11 bases. The germline gives CDR1 GTSNPN, CDR2 SVGIG (reference sequence). CDR3 coding DNA: TGTGCCTGGAGTGGTTACGGACATTCCTACAATGAGCAGTTCTTC. It encodes CAWSGYGHSYNEQFF.

This chain joins TRBV5-1 and TRBJ2-2, with D unclear. The CDR3 length is 17 residues. Germline CDR1 is SGHRS and CDR2 is YFSETQ. V lost 0 bases to trimming and J lost 7 bases, with 19 bases between them. This CDR3 is CASSLEPPGPQRGELFF. CDR3 in DNA: TGCGCCAGCAGCTTGGAACCTCCGGGTCCCCAGCGCGGGGAGCTGTTTTTT.

The chain joins TRBV5-1 to TRBJ2-1; maybe TRBD2 (6 bases). V shed 0 bases and J shed 4 bases, with 17 bases lying between them. CDR1 is SGHRS and CDR2 is YFSETQ in the germline V gene. The CDR3 covers 17 residues. In DNA form, the CDR3 reads TGCGCCAGCAGCTTGGTAGGTGGAGTTGGGGGGTACAATGAGCAGTTCTTC. The encoded protein is CASSLVGGVGGYNEQFF.

The V call is TRBV13, the J call TRBJ2-1, with TRBD2 matching 8 bases. This CDR3 is 15 amino acids long. From germline, CDR1 is PRHDT and CDR2 FYEKMQ (reference sequence). V lost 2 bases, J lost 6 bases, and 6 bases stayed unmatched. CDR3 nucleotide sequence: TGTGCCAGCAGCTTACTCGCGGGAGGTCGCAATGAGCAGTTCTTC. It encodes CASSLLAGGRNEQFF.

This chain joins TRBV3-1 (or the pseudogene TRBV3-2) and TRBJ1-4, with 7 bases lining up with TRBD1. Germline CDR1 LGHDT, CDR2 YNNKEL (reference sequence). V lost 4 bases, J lost 8 bases, and 13 bases stayed unmatched. This CDR3 spans 16 amino acids. CDR3 sequence: CASSPNQGGVGEKLFF. CDR3 in DNA: TGTGCCAGCAGCCCGAACCAGGGGGGTGTTGGGGAAAAACTGTTTTTT.

This rearrangement joins TRBV5-1 to TRBJ2-3, with TRBD1 identical over 7 bases. J was trimmed by 4 bases and V by 4 bases; bases with no gene match: 9. CDR1 is SGHRS, CDR2 YFSETQ, per germline. The CDR3 sequence is 15 residues long. The CDR3 DNA reads as TGCGCCAGCAGCCCCACGGGACAGAAACCAGATACGCAGTATTTT. It translates to CASSPTGQKPDTQYF.

This chain uses TRBV29-1 with TRBJ1-5, with 8 bases that match TRBD1. CDR3 size: 13 residues. V shed 6 bases and J 7 bases; nucleotides not matched to a gene: 8. CDR1 is SQVTM and CDR2 is ANQGSEA in the germline V gene. CDR3 nucleotide sequence: TGCAGCGTCGAGCAGGGGGCAGGACAGCCCCAGCATTTT. Its protein is CSVEQGAGQPQHF.

The gene calls are TRBV5-1 and TRBJ2-7; 9 bases fit TRBD2. CDR3 size: 15 residues. The V segment lost 0 bases and the J segment 1 base; nucleotides outside the gene matches: 2. Per germline, CDR1 SGHRS and CDR2 YFSETQ. CDR3 DNA: TGCGCCAGCAGCTTGGGGACTAGCGATTCCTACGAGCAGTACTTC. This gives the protein CASSLGTSDSYEQYF.

The V gene is TRBV5-1, the J gene TRBJ2-3, with D perhaps matching TRBD2 (6 bases). Trimming pared 4 bases from V and 0 bases from J, leaving 15 bases between. This CDR3 is built from 16 residues. The germline V gene encodes CDR1 SGHRS and CDR2 YFSETQ. The CDR3 region is CASSPLRGTSTDTQYF. In nucleotides, the CDR3 is TGCGCCAGCAGCCCTCTCCGGGGGACTAGCACAGATACGCAGTATTTT.

The chain joins TRBV24-1 to TRBJ1-2; 9 nucleotides line up with TRBD1. The CDR3 sequence is 14 residues long. The germline V gene encodes CDR1 KGHDR and CDR2 SFDVKD. J gave up 2 bases and V 10 bases, and 7 bases lay outside the gene matches. For the CDR3, the DNA is TGTGCCACTCTTGGACAGGGGACGAACTATGGCTACACCTTC. Residues: CATLGQGTNYGYTF.

The chain recombines TRBV5-1 with TRBJ2-1, with a possible D match to TRBD2 (5 bases). Germline CDR1 reads SGHRS; CDR2 reads YFSETQ. This CDR3 region has 15 residues. V was trimmed by 3 bases and J by 5 bases, leaving 15 bases between them. CDR3 loop: CASSSGVASNNEQFF. CDR3 in DNA: TGCGCCAGCAGCTCCGGGGTAGCGAGCAACAATGAGCAGTTCTTC.

The chain is built from TRBV18 and TRBJ2-3; 8 nucleotides agree with TRBD1. Trimming took 3 bases from V and 4 from J; bases not matched to a gene: 9. Germline-derived CDR1 and CDR2 are KGHSH and LQKENI. CDR3 length: 16 residues. CDR3 in DNA: TGTGCCAGCTCACCGGTGACAGGGGTTACCGCAGATACGCAGTATTTT. Its protein product is CASSPVTGVTADTQYF. The entire variable domain, with the rest obtained from reference TRBV18 and TRBJ2-3, is as follows: NAGVMQNPRHLVRRRGQEARLRCSPMKGHSHVYWYRQLPEEGLKFMVYLQKENIIDESGMPKERFSAEFPKEGPSILRIQQVVRGDSAAYFCASSPVTGVTADTQYFGPGTRLTVL.

V and J are TRBV15 and TRBJ1-5, with 7 bases that match TRBD1. There are 15 residues in the CDR3. Germline assignment: CDR1 LNHNV and CDR2 YYDKDF (reference sequence). J was trimmed by 7 bases and V by 0 bases; bases with no gene match: 6. The CDR3 is CATSRDIEGAQPQHF. Here the CDR3 DNA reads TGTGCCACCAGCAGAGATATCGAGGGGGCACAGCCCCAGCATTTT.

As to this clone: One end of the junction fails to match germline, which may point to a read error. The chain uses TRBV5-5 and TRBJ1-3; TRBD1 might be the D (6 bases). CDR1 is SGHKS and CDR2 is YYEKEE in the germline V gene (reference sequence). The CDR3 runs to 16 residues. The CDR3 DNA sequence: TGTGCCAGCAGCCGAACCACAGGGAACTCTAGAAACACCATATATTTT. Translation gives CASSRTTGNSRNTIYF.

V usage is TRBV6-2 or TRBV6-3 and J usage is TRBJ2-3; maybe TRBD2 (6 bases). The CDR3 is made up of 15 amino acids. V gave up 5 bases and J gave up 2 bases, with 14 bases separating them. The germline CDR1 and CDR2 sequences are MNHEY and SVGEGT. The CDR3 protein is CASSRNRGVTDTQYF. The CDR3 DNA reads TGTGCCAGCAGTCGTAATCGCGGGGTCACAGATACGCAGTATTTT.

In its sample, this clone was seen once. V usage is TRBV19 and J usage is TRBJ2-1, with 12 bases aligning to TRBD2. Trimming at V came to 5 bases and at J to 10 bases, leaving 9 bases not matched to a gene. Germline CDR1 and CDR2: LNHDA and SQIVND (reference sequence). This CDR3 comprises 15 residues. For the CDR3, the DNA is TGTGCCAGTAGTCCCGGGACTAGCGGGTTCAGGGAGCAGTTCTTC. Its protein product is CASSPGTSGFREQFF.

The chain uses TRBV3-1 (or the pseudogene TRBV3-2) and TRBJ1-3; TRBD1 matches 9 bases. The CDR3 has 17 residues. CDR1 and CDR2 from the germline V gene are LGHDT and YNNKEL (reference sequence). With V trimmed by 0 bases and J by 3 bases, 6 bases remained unmatched. The CDR3 region is CASSQDRRTGVGNTIYF. CDR3 nucleotides: TGTGCCAGCAGCCAAGATCGTAGGACAGGGGTTGGAAACACCATATATTTT.

The chain recombines TRBV11-2 with TRBJ2-7; weak D call: TRBD2 (5 bases). The CDR3 has 14 residues. V lost 2 bases and J 7 bases, leaving 15 bases between the germline ends. Per the germline V gene, CDR1 is SGHAT and CDR2 is FQNNGV. CDR3 DNA: TGTGCCAGCAGCTTATCGCCGGTGGCGGGTGAGCAGTACGTC. It specifies CASSLSPVAGEQYV.

The chain employs TRBV30 and TRBJ2-4, with 8 bases matching TRBD1. The J segment lost 8 bases and the V segment lost 1 base, leaving 4 bases of the junction unmatched. The germline gives CDR1 GTSNPN, CDR2 SVGIG (reference sequence). The CDR3 is 13 amino acids. Written as DNA, the CDR3 is TGTGCCTGGAGTGGACAGGGGTTGGACATTCAGTACTTC. Its translation: CAWSGQGLDIQYF.

This sequence joins TRBV25-1 and TRBJ1-2; D possibly corresponds to TRBD1 (5 bases). There are 14 residues in the CDR3. Germline V lookup: CDR1 MGHDK, CDR2 SYGVNS. Trimming took off 7 bases at V and 3 bases at J, with 15 bases between the two ends. The CDR3 here is CASKRSQADYGYTF. The DNA for the CDR3 is TGTGCCAGCAAGAGATCACAGGCAGACTATGGCTACACCTTC.

V is TRBV5-1 and J is TRBJ1-2, with D hard to call. Per the germline V gene, CDR1 is SGHRS and CDR2 is YFSETQ. This CDR3 spans 13 amino acids. V gave up 4 bases and J gave up 3 bases, with 10 bases separating them. Here the CDR3 DNA reads TGCGCCAGCAGCCCGACTGCCGACTATGGCTACACCTTC. This gives the protein CASSPTADYGYTF. The entire variable domain, with the rest obtained from reference TRBV5-1 and TRBJ1-2, is as follows: KAGVTQTPRYLIKTRGQQVTLSCSPISGHRSVSWYQQTPGQGLQFLFEYFSETQRNKGNFPGRFSGRQFSNSRSEMNVSTLELGDSALYLCASSPTADYGYTFGSGTRLTVV.

The chain has TRBV7-9 and TRBJ1-1, with D possibly matching TRBD1 (6 bases). The CDR3 is 14 residues long. Germline CDR1 and CDR2: SEHNR and FQNEAQ (reference sequence). The V end was cut by 5 bases, the J end by 3 bases, with 13 bases between. In nucleotides, the CDR3 is TGTGCCAGCAGCCTTAGACAGGTCGACACTGAAGCTTTCTTT. Translation gives CASSLRQVDTEAFF.

J is TRBJ2-6 and V is TRBV19; TRBD1 matches at 8 bases. Per the germline V gene, CDR1 is LNHDA and CDR2 is SQIVND (reference sequence). The ends lost 0 bases at V and 4 bases at J; junction bases unmatched: 11. The CDR3 is made up of 19 amino acids. The CDR3 DNA reads TGTGCCAGTAGTATAGAGAGGGCGGCAGGGGGCACGGGGGCCAACGTCCTGACTTTC. Encoded protein: CASSIERAAGGTGANVLTF.

The rearrangement joins TRBV29-1 to TRBJ2-1; tentatively, D is TRBD2 (5 bases). Germline V gene sequence: CDR1 SQVTM, CDR2 ANQGSEA. Trimming took off 6 bases at V and 4 bases at J, with 13 bases between the two ends. This CDR3 region has 13 residues. CDR3 sequence (DNA): TGCAGCGTCTCCCTCAGGACTTACAATGAGCAGTTCTTC. Protein: CSVSLRTYNEQFF.

The chain joins TRBV5-1 to TRBJ2-7, with TRBD1 matching 7 bases. The junction had 4 bases not matched to a gene; V was cut back by 2 bases and J by 2 bases. Germline V CDR1 and CDR2: SGHRS, YFSETQ. The CDR3 runs to 14 residues. In DNA, the CDR3 is TGCGCCAGCAGCTTACAGGGGTCACCCTACGAGCAGTACTTC. Translating gives CASSLQGSPYEQYF.

The chain combines TRBV5-1 with TRBJ2-2; 14 nucleotides line up with TRBD2. J lost 4 bases, V lost 4 bases, and 9 bases had no gene match. Germline CDR1 reads SGHRS; CDR2 reads YFSETQ. The length of the CDR3 is 18 residues. CDR3 nucleotide sequence: TGCGCCAGCAGCCCGGGACTAGCGGGGGCCATTGGCACCGGGGAGCTGTTTTTT. It codes for CASSPGLAGAIGTGELFF.

The chain recombines TRBV25-1 with TRBJ2-3; D is possibly TRBD1 (7 bases). The germline V gene encodes CDR1 MGHDK and CDR2 SYGVNS. The CDR3 spans 15 residues. Trimming stripped 4 bases from V and 4 bases from J, with 15 bases between. The CDR3 is CASSAYRGGADTQYF. The CDR3 nucleotides read TGTGCCAGCAGTGCTTACAGGGGCGGGGCAGATACGCAGTATTTT.

The V call is TRBV10-3, the J call TRBJ2-7, with TRBD2 identical over 13 bases. The CDR3 extends over 16 amino acids. V was clipped by 3 bases and J by 6 bases; unmatched bases: 8. CDR1 and CDR2 (germline): ENHRY, SYGVKD. CDR3 region: CAISDGTSGALGEQYF. CDR3 DNA: TGTGCCATCAGTGATGGGACTAGCGGGGCCCTAGGCGAGCAGTACTTC.

In this sample, this clone turned up a few times. The rearrangement joins TRBV19 to TRBJ2-1; D call uncertain. Germline V gene data show CDR1 as LNHDA and CDR2 as SQIVND (reference sequence). V was clipped by 5 bases and J by 4 bases, with 12 bases between them. The CDR3 is 14 amino acids. CDR3: CASSPPQEYNEQFF. The CDR3 DNA reads TGTGCCAGTAGTCCTCCCCAGGAATACAATGAGCAGTTCTTC.